One sample yielded the 6 T cell receptor beta chains listed below, sequenced in a study of cytomegalovirus exposure and HLA in healthy donors. The PCR used 60 Vbeta and 13 Jbeta primers. Clones were read by immunoSEQ multiplex PCR, and TCRdb kept only the in-frame ones, dropping some. The sample lists under 200,000 clones; 70% to 85% were seen once. Sequencing was carried out using PBMCs. The receptors come from a woman between 25 and 40 years old in good health and CMV-seropositive.

The chain recombines TRBV7-8 with TRBJ2-7; D is perhaps TRBD2 (5 bases). The V end lost 5 bases, the J end lost 8 bases, and 16 bases lay between the germline ends. Germline values: CDR1 SGHVS, CDR2 FQNEAQ. The CDR3 has 13 residues. The DNA for the CDR3 is TGTGCCAGCAGCCCATCACTAGGCCCCAAGCAGTACTTC. The encoded protein is CASSPSLGPKQYF.

This chain links TRBV7-2 with TRBJ2-1; D remains unclear. Per the germline V gene, CDR1 is SGHTA and CDR2 is FQGNSA. Trimming removed 1 base at V and 6 bases at J, with 10 bases between. The length of the CDR3 is 14 residues. In DNA form, the CDR3 reads TGTGCCAGCAGCTTAGGGGTACGGGTCAATGAGCAGTTCTTC. Translating it yields CASSLGVRVNEQFF.

The chain recombines TRBV11-3 with TRBJ1-2; D is undetermined. The CDR3 is 14 amino acids. V lost 1 base, J lost 2 bases, and 8 bases lay in between. CDR1 SGHNT and CDR2 YENEEA come from the germline V gene. This CDR3 reads CASSLGTGNYGYTF. The DNA of the CDR3 is TGTGCCAGCAGCTTAGGTACGGGGAACTATGGCTACACCTTC. Full variable domain (outside the CDR3, taken from reference TRBV11-3 and TRBJ1-2): EAGVVQSPRYKIIEKKQPVAFWCNPISGHNTLYWYLQNLGQGPELLIRYENEEAVDDSQLPKDRFSAERLKGVDSTLKIQPAELGDSAVYLCASSLGTGNYGYTFGSGTRLTVV.

This chain uses TRBV29-1 with TRBJ2-3, with D unclear. V was pared by 7 bases and J by 1 base, with 6 bases between. The CDR3 extends over 11 amino acids. Germline CDR1 reads SQVTM; CDR2 reads ANQGSEA. CDR3 nucleotides: TGCAGCGCCGCGGGCACAGATACGCAGTATTTT. As protein: CSAAGTDTQYF.

The count of this clone is one. CDR3 nucleotide sequence: TGCAGCGTTGAGGCCGGGGGCACTGAAGCTTTCTTT. Translated, it gives CSVEAGGTEAFF. The rearrangement uses TRBV29-1 and TRBJ1-1; TRBD1 is a possible D gene (5 bases). Between the trimmed V and J ends, which lost 3 bases and 4 bases, there was a span of 9 bases. CDR1 and CDR2 (germline): SQVTM, ANQGSEA. The CDR3 is 12 amino acids.

The chain recombines TRBV10-3 with TRBJ1-5, with 7 bases identical to TRBD1. Germline V CDR1 and CDR2: ENHRY, SYGVKD. Germline trimming cut 3 bases from V and 5 bases from J; bases unmatched to any gene: 7. The CDR3 is made up of 15 amino acids. The CDR3 sequence is CAISDGTANHQPQHF. The CDR3 nucleotides read TGTGCCATCAGTGACGGGACAGCGAACCATCAGCCCCAGCATTTT.